This TCR beta chain was observed in a study of cytomegalovirus exposure and HLA in healthy donors. Whole-study results and caveats: Overall, 164 TCR beta chains were annotated as cytomegalovirus-associated. The classifier was said to identify cytomegalovirus status with high specificity and sensitivity.

The V gene end was trimmed by 4 bases and the J gene end by 5 bases; junction bases not matched to a gene: 7. CDR1 is ENHRY and CDR2 is SYGVKD in the germline V gene. CDR3 length: 15 residues. The PCR made use of 60 Vbeta and 13 Jbeta primers. Method: immunoSEQ multiplex PCR; TCRdb's copy keeps in-frame clones and lacks some. This repertoire includes more than 65,000 clones. As to this clone: Its specificity is not known.

The sequence derives from a man in his forties in good health and CMV-seronegative. The sequenced sample consisted of PBMCs. The chain combines TRBV10-3 with TRBJ1-5; 8 positions agree with TRBD1. CDR3: CAISGNGQGDQPQHF. CDR3 DNA: TGTGCCATCAGTGGCAATGGACAGGGCGATCAGCCCCAGCATTTT.